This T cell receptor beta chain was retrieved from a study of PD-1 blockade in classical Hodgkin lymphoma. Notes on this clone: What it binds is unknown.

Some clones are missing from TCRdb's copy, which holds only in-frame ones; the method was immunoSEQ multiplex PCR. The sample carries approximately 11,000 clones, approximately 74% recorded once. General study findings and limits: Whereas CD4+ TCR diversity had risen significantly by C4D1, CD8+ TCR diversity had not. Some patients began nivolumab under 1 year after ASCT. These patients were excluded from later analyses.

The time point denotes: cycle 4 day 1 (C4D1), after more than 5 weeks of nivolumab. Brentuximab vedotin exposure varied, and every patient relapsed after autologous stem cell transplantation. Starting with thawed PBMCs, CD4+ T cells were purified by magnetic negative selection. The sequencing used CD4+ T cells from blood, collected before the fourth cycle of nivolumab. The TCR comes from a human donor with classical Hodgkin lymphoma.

CDR3 DNA: TGTGCCAGCAGCTTGGTGGCGAGCTCCTACAATGAGCAGTTCTTC. It encodes CASSLVASSYNEQFF. V is TRBV5-6 and J is TRBJ2-1; D gene uncertain. Germline CDR1 SGHDT, CDR2 YYEEEE. This CDR3 has 15 amino acids. The V and J ends lost 0 bases and 0 bases respectively, with 7 bases between them.